This T cell receptor beta chain was captured by sequencing in a study of T cells in Graves' hyperthyroidism and ophthalmopathy. Study-level background: Blood was drawn when the patient was first diagnosed and still untreated.

A word on this clonotype: A much larger clone lies one base from this, so it may be a read error.

TCR beta CDR3 regions were amplified from RNA. Initially, a first-round RT-PCR of the TCR CDR3 employed the HTBI primer set. TCRdb re-derived calls from the multiplex PCR reads in MiXCR, one entry per CDR3 protein. This table holds 250,000 to 300,000 distinct CDR3 sequences, roughly 15% found once. It was considered stable Graves' hyperthyroidism when ophthalmopathy did not progress within 18 months. Germline-derived CDR1 and CDR2 are MNHEY and SVGEGT. V lost 2 bases to trimming and J lost 2 bases, with 4 bases between them. This CDR3 is 12 amino acids long. The sequence was collected from a middle-aged woman with Graves' hyperthyroidism. The genes are TRBV6-2 or TRBV6-3 and TRBJ2-7; no definite D call. The sequenced material came from blood. The CDR3 spells CASSYPAYEQYF. The CDR3 bases are TGTGCCAGCAGTTACCCGGCCTACGAGCAGTACTTC.